This is a list of T cell receptor beta chains from one sample in a study of Graves' ophthalmopathy and Graves' hyperthyroidism. TCRdb ran MiXCR on the multiplex PCR reads and lists one entry per CDR3 protein. The repertoire has 600,000 to 650,000 distinct CDR3 sequences, roughly 20% of them found once; the top ten carry roughly 6.9%. Material: peripheral blood. These TCRs come from a woman between 18 and 30 years old with stable Graves' hyperthyroidism. Some clones in this sample may be carry-over from other donors' samples. Both conserved end residues are trimmed from each CDR3. The order of the fields is J gene, V gene, CDR3 protein.

TRBJ2-7 TRBV12-3/TRBV12-4 ASSLSGLGPYEQY
TRBJ1-1 TRBV30 AWGGTGGTEAF
TRBJ1-5 TRBV11-2 ASSLGGQNQPQH
TRBJ2-2 TRBV13 ASSSRGPGELF
TRBJ2-5 TRBV11-2 ASSQSSSGGETQY
TRBJ1-3 TRBV4-2 ASSVGQGASAGNTIY
TRBJ2-7 TRBV6-5 ASSSLFFEQY
TRBJ2-7 TRBV5-1 ASSLVYQSYEQY
TRBJ2-7 TRBV6-1 ASSEALYGGASYEQY
TRBJ1-2 TRBV30 AWSVKPTGLFGGGYT
TRBJ1-1 TRBV20-1 SARNRDNTEAF
TRBJ1-2 TRBV19 ASNTGDNYGYT
TRBJ2-7 TRBV28 ASSPLSAYEQY